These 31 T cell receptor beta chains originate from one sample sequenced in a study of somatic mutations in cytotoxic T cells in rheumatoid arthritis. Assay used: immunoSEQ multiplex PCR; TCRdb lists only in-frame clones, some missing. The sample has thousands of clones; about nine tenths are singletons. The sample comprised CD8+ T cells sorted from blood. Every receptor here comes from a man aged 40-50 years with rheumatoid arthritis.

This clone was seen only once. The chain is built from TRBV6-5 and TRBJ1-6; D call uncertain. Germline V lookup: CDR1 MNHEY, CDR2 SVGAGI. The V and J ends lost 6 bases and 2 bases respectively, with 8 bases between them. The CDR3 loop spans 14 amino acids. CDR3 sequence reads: CASSPRAYNSPLHF. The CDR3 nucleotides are TGTGCCAGCAGCCCCCGGGCCTATAATTCACCCCTCCACTTT.

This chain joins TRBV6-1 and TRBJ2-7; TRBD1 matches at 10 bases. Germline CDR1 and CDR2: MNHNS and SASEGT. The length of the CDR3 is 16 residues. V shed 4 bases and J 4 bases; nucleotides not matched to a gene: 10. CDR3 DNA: TGTGCCAGCAGTGTCCCCCGGGGGACAGGGGCATACGAGCAGTACGTC. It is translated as CASSVPRGTGAYEQYV.

The CDR3 reads CASMLAGGSYGYTF. CDR3 DNA sequence: TGTGCCAGCATGCTCGCAGGGGGTTCCTATGGCTACACCTTC. The J gene is TRBJ1-2, the V gene TRBV6-1, with TRBD1 matching over 7 bases. The CDR3 is 14 amino acids. J was trimmed by 4 bases and V by 7 bases; bases with no gene match: 9. From germline, CDR1 is MNHNS and CDR2 SASEGT.

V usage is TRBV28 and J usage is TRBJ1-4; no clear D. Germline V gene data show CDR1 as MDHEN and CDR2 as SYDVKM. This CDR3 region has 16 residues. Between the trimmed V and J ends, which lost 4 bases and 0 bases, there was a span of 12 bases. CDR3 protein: CASSSNAEATNEKLFF. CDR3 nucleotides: TGTGCCAGCAGTTCCAATGCAGAAGCAACTAATGAAAAACTGTTTTTT.

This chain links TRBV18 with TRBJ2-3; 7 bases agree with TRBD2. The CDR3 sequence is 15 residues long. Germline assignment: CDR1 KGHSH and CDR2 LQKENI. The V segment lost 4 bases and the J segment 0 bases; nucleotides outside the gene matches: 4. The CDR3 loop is CASSLPGGSTDTQYF. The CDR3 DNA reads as TGTGCCAGCTCACTCCCGGGAGGTAGCACAGATACGCAGTATTTT.

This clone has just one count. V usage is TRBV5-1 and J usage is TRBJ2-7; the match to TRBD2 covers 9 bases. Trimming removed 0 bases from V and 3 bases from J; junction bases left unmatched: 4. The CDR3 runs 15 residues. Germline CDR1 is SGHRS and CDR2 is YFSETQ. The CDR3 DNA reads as TGCGCCAGCAGCTTGGAGCTAGCGGGGTTCTACGAGCAGTACTTC. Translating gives CASSLELAGFYEQYF. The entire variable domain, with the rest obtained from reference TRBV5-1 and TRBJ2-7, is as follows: KAGVTQTPRYLIKTRGQQVTLSCSPISGHRSVSWYQQTPGQGLQFLFEYFSETQRNKGNFPGRFSGRQFSNSRSEMNVSTLELGDSALYLCASSLELAGFYEQYFGPGTRLTVT.

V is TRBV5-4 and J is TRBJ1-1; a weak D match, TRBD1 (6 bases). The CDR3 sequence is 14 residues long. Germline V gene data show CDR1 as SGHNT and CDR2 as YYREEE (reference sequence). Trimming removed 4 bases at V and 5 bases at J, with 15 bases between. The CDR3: CASSVGTPRTEAFF. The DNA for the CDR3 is TGTGCCAGCAGCGTGGGGACACCGAGGACTGAAGCTTTCTTT.

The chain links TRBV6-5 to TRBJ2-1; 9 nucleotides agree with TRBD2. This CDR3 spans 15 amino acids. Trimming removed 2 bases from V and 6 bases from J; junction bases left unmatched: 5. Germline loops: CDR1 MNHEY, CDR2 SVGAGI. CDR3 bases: TGTGCCAGCAGTTACGCGGGGGGGCTGAGCAATGAGCAGTTCTTC. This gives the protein CASSYAGGLSNEQFF.

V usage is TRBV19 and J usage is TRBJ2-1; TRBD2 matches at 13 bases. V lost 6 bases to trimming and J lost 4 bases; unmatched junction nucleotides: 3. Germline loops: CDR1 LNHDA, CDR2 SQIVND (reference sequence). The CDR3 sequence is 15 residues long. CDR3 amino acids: CASRRTSGGYNEQFF. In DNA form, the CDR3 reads TGTGCCAGTAGACGGACTAGCGGGGGATACAATGAGCAGTTCTTC.

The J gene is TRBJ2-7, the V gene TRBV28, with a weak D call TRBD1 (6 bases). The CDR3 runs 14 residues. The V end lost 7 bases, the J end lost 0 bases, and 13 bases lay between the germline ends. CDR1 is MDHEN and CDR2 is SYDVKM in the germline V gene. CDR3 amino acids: CASTTGTSSYEQYV. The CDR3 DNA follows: TGTGCCAGCACTACAGGGACGAGCTCCTACGAGCAGTACGTC.

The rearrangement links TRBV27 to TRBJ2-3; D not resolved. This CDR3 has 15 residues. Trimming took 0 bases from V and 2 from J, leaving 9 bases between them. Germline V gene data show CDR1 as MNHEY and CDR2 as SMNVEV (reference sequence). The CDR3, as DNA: TGTGCCAGCAGTTTATCTAGTACCCTCACAGATACGCAGTATTTT. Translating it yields CASSLSSTLTDTQYF.

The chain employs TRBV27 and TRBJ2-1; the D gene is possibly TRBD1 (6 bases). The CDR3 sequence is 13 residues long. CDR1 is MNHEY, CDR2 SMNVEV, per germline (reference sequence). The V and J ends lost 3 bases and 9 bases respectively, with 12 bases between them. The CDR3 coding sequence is TGTGCCAGCAGTTTTAACAGGGATTCTGAGCAGTTCTTC. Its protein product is CASSFNRDSEQFF.

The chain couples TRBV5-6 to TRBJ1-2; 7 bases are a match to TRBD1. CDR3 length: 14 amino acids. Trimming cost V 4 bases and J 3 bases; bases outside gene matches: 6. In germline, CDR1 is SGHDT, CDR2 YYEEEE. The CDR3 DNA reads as TGTGCCAGCAGCGATGACCAGGGGGACTATGGCTACACCTTC. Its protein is CASSDDQGDYGYTF.

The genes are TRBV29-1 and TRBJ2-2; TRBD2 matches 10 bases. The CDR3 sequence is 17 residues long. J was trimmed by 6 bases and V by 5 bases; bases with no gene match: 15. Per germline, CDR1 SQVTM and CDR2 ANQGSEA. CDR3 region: CSVMGAAGGRQSGELFF. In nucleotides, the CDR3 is TGCAGCGTTATGGGGGCAGCGGGGGGGCGTCAGTCCGGGGAGCTGTTTTTT.

The CDR3 loop is CAMGGLAVDTQYF. The CDR3 nucleotides read TGTGCCATGGGGGGACTAGCGGTAGATACGCAGTATTTT. The chain joins TRBV10-3 to TRBJ2-3, with 11 bases aligning to TRBD2. CDR1 and CDR2 from the germline V gene are ENHRY and SYGVKD. CDR3 length equals 13 residues. Germline trimming cut 9 bases from V and 5 bases from J; bases unmatched to any gene: 4.

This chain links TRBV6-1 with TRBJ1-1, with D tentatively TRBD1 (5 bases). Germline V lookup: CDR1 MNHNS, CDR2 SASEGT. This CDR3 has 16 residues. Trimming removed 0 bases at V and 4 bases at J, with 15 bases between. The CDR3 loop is CASSEAWKGLGTEAFF. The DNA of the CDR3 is TGTGCCAGCAGTGAAGCCTGGAAGGGGCTCGGCACTGAAGCTTTCTTT.

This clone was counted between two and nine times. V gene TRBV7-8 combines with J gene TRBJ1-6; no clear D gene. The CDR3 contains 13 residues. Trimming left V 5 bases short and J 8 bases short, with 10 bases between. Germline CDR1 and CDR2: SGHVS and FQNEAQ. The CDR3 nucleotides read TGTGCCAGCAGCCAAAGAGACTATTCACCCCTCCACTTT. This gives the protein CASSQRDYSPLHF.

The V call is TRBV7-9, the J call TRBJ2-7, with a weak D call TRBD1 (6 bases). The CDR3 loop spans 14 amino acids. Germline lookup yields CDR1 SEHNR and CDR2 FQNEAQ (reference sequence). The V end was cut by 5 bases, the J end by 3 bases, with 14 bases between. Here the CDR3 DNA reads TGTGCCAGCAGCGACCTCGGGACAAGCTACGAGCAGTACGTC. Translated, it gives CASSDLGTSYEQYV.

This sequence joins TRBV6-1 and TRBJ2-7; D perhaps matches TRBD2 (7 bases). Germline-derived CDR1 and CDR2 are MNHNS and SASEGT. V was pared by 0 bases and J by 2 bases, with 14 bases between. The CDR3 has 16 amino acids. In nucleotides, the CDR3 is TGTGCCAGCAGTGAAGCAAGGGGGACTACGGCCTACGAGCAGTACTTC. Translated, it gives CASSEARGTTAYEQYF.

CDR3 protein: CASSSGSGSGANVLTF. For the CDR3, the DNA is TGTGCCAGCAGCAGTGGGTCAGGCTCTGGGGCCAACGTCCTGACTTTC. V usage is TRBV9 and J usage is TRBJ2-6; D is uncertain. In germline, CDR1 is SGDLS, CDR2 YYNGEE. V was clipped by 4 bases and J by 0 bases, with 11 bases between them. CDR3 length: 16 amino acids. Filled out from reference TRBV9 and TRBJ2-6, the complete variable domain reads DSGVTQTPKHLITATGQRVTLRCSPRSGDLSVYWYQQSLDQGLQFLIQYYNGEERAKGNILERFSAQQFPDLHSELNLSSLELGDSALYFCASSSGSGSGANVLTFGAGSRLTVL.

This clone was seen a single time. As DNA, the CDR3 is TGTGCCAGCACAACAGGGGGCCCCACTGAAGCTTTCTTT. Amino acids: CASTTGGPTEAFF. The chain uses TRBV19 and TRBJ1-1; TRBD1 aligns across 9 bases. V shed 9 bases, J shed 4 bases, and the junction held 6 bases outside the gene matches. This CDR3 region has 13 residues. Germline V lookup: CDR1 LNHDA, CDR2 SQIVND (reference sequence).

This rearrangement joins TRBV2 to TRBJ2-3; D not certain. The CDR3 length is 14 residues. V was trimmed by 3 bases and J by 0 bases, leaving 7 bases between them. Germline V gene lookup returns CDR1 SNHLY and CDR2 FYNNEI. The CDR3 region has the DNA TGTGCCAGCAGTGAGTACTTCAGCACAGATACGCAGTATTTT. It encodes CASSEYFSTDTQYF. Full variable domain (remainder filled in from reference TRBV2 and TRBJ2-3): EPEVTQTPSHQVTQMGQEVILRCVPISNHLYFYWYRQILGQKVEFLVSFYNNEISEKSEIFDDQFSVERPDGSNFTLKIRSTKLEDSAMYFCASSEYFSTDTQYFGPGTRLTVL.

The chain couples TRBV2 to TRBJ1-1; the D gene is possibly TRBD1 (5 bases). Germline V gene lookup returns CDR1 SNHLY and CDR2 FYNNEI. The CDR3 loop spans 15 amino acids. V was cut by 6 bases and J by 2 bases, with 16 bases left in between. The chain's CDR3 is CASRRSDTLNTEAFF. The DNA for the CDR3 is TGTGCCAGCAGGCGCTCGGACACCCTTAACACTGAAGCTTTCTTT.

DNA of the CDR3: TGTGCCAGCAGTTACGCGCGGGGGGGCTACACCGGGGAGCTGTTTTTT. Amino acid sequence: CASSYARGGYTGELFF. The rearrangement uses TRBV6-5 and TRBJ2-2, with 9 bases that match TRBD2. V lost 2 bases and J lost 3; bases outside the gene matches: 4. Germline V gene data show CDR1 as MNHEY and CDR2 as SVGAGI. The CDR3 covers 16 residues.

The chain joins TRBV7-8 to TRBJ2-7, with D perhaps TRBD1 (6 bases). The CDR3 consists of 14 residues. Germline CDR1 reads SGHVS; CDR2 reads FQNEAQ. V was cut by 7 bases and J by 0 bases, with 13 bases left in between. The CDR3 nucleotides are TGTGCCAGCACCCAGGGGCGGTACTCCTACGAGCAGTACGTC. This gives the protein CASTQGRYSYEQYV.

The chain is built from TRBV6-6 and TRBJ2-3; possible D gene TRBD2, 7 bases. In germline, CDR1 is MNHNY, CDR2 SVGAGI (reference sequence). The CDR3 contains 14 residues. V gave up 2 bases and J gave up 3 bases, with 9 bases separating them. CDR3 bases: TGTGCCAGCAGTTACAGGGGGGGTACAGATACGCAGTATTTT. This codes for CASSYRGGTDTQYF.

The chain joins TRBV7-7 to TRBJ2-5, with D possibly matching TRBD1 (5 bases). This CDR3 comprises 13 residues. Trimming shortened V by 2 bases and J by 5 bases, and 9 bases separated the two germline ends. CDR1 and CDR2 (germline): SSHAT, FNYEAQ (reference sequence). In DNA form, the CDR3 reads TGTGCCAGCAGCTTAAGCAGGGTCGAGACCCAGTACTTC. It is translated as CASSLSRVETQYF.

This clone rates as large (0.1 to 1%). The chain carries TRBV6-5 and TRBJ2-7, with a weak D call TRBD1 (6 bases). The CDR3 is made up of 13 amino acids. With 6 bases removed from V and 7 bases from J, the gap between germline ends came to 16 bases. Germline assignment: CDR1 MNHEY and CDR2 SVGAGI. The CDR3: CASSTTGYREQYF. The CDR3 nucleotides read TGTGCCAGCAGCACAACAGGGTATCGGGAGCAGTACTTC.

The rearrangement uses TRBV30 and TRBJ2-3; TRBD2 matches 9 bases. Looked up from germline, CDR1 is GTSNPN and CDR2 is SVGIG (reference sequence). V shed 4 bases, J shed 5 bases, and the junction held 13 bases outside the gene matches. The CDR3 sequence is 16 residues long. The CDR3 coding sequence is TGTGCCTGGATCCCTAACAGCGGGGGGCTGGGAGATACGCAGTATTTT. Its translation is CAWIPNSGGLGDTQYF. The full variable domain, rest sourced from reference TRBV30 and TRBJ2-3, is SQTIHQWPATLVQPVGSPLSLECTVEGTSNPNLYWYRQAAGRGLQLLFYSVGIGQISSEVPQNLSASRPQDRQFILSSKKLLLSDSGFYLCAWIPNSGGLGDTQYFGPGTRLTVL.

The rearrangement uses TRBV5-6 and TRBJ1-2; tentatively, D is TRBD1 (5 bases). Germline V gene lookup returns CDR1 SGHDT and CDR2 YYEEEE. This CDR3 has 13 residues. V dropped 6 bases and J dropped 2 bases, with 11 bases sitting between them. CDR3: CASTHGGNYGYTF. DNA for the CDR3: TGTGCCAGCACGCACGGGGGGAACTATGGCTACACCTTC. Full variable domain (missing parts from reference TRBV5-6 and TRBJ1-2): DAGVTQSPTHLIKTRGQQVTLRCSPKSGHDTVSWYQQALGQGPQFIFQYYEEEERQRGNFPDRFSGHQFPNYSSELNVNALLLGDSALYLCASTHGGNYGYTFGSGTRLTVV.

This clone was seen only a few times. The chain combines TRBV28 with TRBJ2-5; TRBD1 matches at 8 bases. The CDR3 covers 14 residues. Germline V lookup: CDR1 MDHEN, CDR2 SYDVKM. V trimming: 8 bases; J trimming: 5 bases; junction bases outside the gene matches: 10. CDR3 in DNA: TGTGCCAGCGATCCAGGGGGCCGATGGGAGACCCAGTACTTC. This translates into CASDPGGRWETQYF.